This T cell receptor (beta chain) is from a study of response to subunit inactivated influenza vaccine (dated by TCRdb to the late 2010s). Notes on the research overall: To follow how T cells responded to a trivalent subunit inactivated influenza vaccine, the researchers relied on deep quantitative profiling of the T cell receptor repertoire.

Library prep was done by RT-PCR. Data came from an Illumina HiSeq 2500. Clones were called with MiXCR by TCRdb after fastp trimmed the public reads at Q25, and only in-frame beta chains were retained. Each record represents a unique CDR3 protein, reported with the most common genes and DNA among its rows. The sample profile shows around 180,000 distinct CDR3 sequences; approximately 9.2% of them were found once. Approximately 11% of the sample is in the top ten clones. In the case of this clonotype: The target of this receptor is not known. Per-base qualities were not stored, and no clone one base away is much larger.

The CDR3 sequence holds 18 residues, the cysteine and phenylalanine included. CDR3 DNA is the only sequence kept; it has 54 bases, read in frame from the first base. Based on the germline V gene, the CDR1 and CDR2 sequences are SGHRS and YFSETQ. Trimming accounts for 1 base at V and 9 bases at J, while the number of junction bases matched to no gene is 15. Broader findings and caveats from the paper: It was suggested by the authors that each seasonal influenza vaccination may recruit only a limited number of new T cells.

The sequence came from a man aged 45-65 years who received an inactivated influenza vaccine. Donor details come from another sample of the same person, matched by shared clones. Sequenced material: non-naive T cells sorted from PBMCs, taken on the day of vaccination. The cell subset or site label here, explained by the study, means: memory T cell fraction. This chain is built from TRBV5-1 and TRBJ2-1; 11 bases in between match TRBD2. The CDR3: CASSLSPIGTSGEGEQFF. The DNA sequence reads TGCGCCAGCAGCTTGAGTCCGATAGGGACTAGCGGAGAGGGTGAGCAGTTCTTC.